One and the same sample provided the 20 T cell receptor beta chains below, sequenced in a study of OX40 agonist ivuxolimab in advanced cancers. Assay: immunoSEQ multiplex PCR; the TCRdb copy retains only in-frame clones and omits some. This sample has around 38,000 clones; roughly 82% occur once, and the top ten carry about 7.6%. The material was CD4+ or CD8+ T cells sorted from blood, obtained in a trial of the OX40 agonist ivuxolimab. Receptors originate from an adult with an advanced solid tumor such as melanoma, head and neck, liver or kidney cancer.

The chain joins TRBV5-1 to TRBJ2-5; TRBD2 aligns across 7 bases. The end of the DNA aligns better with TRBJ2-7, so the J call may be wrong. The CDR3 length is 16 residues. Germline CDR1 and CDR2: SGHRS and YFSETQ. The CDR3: CASSLALTGGSNEQYF. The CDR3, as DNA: TGCGCCAGCAGCTTGGCCTTAACGGGAGGAAGCAACGAGCAGTACTTC.

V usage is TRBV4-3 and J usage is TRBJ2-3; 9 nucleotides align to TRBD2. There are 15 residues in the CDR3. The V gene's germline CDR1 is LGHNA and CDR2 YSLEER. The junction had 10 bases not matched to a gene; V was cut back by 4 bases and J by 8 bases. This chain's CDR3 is CASSLFSGSLATQYF. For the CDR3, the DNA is TGCGCCAGCAGCCTCTTTAGCGGGAGTCTGGCTACGCAGTATTTT.

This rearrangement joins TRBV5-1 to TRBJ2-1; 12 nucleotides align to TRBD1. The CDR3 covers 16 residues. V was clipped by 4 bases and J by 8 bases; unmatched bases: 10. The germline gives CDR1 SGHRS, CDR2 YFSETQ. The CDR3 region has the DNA TGCGCCAGCAGCCAGGTCTCCGGGACAGGGGGCGATGAGCAGTTCTTC. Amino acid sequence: CASSQVSGTGGDEQFF.

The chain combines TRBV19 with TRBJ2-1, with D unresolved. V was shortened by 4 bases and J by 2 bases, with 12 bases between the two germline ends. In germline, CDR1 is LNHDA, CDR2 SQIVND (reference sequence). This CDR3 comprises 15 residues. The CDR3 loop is CASSTSSATYNEQFF. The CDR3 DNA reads TGTGCCAGTAGTACAAGTTCTGCGACCTACAATGAGCAGTTCTTC.

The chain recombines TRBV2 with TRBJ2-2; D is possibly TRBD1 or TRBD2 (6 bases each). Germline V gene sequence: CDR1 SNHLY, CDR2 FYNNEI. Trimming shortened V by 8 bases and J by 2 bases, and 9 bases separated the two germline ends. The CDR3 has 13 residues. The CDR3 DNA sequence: TGTGCCAGCGGGGGGCTTAACACCGGGGAGCTGTTTTTT. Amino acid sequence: CASGGLNTGELFF.

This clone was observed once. The CDR3 region is CASSETFSYNEQFF. CDR3 bases: TGTGCCAGTAGTGAGACATTCTCCTACAATGAGCAGTTCTTC. The genes are TRBV19 and TRBJ2-1; the D is unclear. Germline CDR1 LNHDA, CDR2 SQIVND (reference sequence). This CDR3 region has 14 residues. V was pared by 5 bases and J by 0 bases, with 8 bases between.

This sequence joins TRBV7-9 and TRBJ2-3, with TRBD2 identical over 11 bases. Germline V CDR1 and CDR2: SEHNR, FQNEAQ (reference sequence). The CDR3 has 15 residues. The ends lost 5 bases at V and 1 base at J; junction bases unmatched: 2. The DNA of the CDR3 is TGTGCCAGCAGCGAGACTAGCGGGGGCACAGATACGCAGTATTTT. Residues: CASSETSGGTDTQYF.

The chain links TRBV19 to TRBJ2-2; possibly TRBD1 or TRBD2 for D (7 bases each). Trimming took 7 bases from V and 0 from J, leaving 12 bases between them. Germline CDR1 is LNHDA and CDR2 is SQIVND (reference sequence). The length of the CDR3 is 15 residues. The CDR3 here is CASNSGGANTGELFF. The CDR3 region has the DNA TGTGCCAGTAATTCAGGGGGGGCGAACACCGGGGAGCTGTTTTTT.

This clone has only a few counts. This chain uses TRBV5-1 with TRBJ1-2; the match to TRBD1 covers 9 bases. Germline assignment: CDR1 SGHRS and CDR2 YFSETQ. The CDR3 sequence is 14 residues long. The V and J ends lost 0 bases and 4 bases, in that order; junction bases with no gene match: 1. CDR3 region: CASSLGTGAYGYTF. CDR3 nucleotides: TGCGCCAGCAGCTTGGGGACAGGGGCCTATGGCTACACCTTC.

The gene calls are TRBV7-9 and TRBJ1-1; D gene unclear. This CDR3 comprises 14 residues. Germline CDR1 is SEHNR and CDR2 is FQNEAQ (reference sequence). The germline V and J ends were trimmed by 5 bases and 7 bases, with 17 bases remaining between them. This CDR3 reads CASSPLQTTVEAFF. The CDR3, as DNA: TGTGCCAGCAGCCCACTACAAACTACAGTTGAAGCTTTCTTT.

CDR3: CASSLLGGSYEQYF. As DNA, the CDR3 is TGTGCCAGCAGCTTGTTGGGGGGGTCCTACGAGCAGTACTTC. The chain recombines TRBV5-4 with TRBJ2-7, with 7 bases that match TRBD2. This CDR3 has 14 amino acids. Trimming took 1 base from V and 1 from J; bases not matched to a gene: 2. The germline gives CDR1 SGHNT, CDR2 YYREEE (reference sequence). Full variable domain (remainder filled in from reference TRBV5-4 and TRBJ2-7): ETGVTQSPTHLIKTRGQQVTLRCSSQSGHNTVSWYQQALGQGPQFIFQYYREEENGRGNFPPRFSGLQFPNYSSELNVNALELDDSALYLCASSLLGGSYEQYFGPGTRLTVT.

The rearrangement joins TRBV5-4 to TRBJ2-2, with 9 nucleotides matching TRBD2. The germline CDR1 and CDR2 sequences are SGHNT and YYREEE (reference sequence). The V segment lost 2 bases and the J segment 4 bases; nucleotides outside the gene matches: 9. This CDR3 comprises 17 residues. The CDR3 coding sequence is TGTGCCAGCAGCTTTGATAGCGGGAGTGGAATCACCGGGGAGCTGTTTTTT. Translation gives CASSFDSGSGITGELFF.

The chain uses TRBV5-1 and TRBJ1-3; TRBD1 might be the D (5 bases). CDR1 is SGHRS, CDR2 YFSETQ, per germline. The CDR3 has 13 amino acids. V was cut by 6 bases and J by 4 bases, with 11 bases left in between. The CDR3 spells CASMSGDGNTIYF. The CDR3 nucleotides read TGCGCCAGCATGTCGGGGGACGGAAACACCATATATTTT. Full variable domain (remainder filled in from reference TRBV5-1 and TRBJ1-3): KAGVTQTPRYLIKTRGQQVTLSCSPISGHRSVSWYQQTPGQGLQFLFEYFSETQRNKGNFPGRFSGRQFSNSRSEMNVSTLELGDSALYLCASMSGDGNTIYFGEGSWLTVV.

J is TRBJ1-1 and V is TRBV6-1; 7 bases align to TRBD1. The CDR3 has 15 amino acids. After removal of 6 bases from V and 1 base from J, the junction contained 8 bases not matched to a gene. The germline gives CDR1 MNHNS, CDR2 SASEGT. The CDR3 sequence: CASSSRQGGNTEAFF. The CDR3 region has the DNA TGTGCCAGCAGCTCCAGACAGGGAGGGAACACTGAAGCTTTCTTT.

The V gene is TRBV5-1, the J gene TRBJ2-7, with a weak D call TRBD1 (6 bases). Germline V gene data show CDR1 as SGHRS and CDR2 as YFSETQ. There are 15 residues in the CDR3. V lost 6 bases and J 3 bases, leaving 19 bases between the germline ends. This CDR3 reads CASTTGTVEDYEQYF. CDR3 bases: TGCGCCAGCACTACAGGGACGGTAGAGGACTACGAGCAGTACTTC.

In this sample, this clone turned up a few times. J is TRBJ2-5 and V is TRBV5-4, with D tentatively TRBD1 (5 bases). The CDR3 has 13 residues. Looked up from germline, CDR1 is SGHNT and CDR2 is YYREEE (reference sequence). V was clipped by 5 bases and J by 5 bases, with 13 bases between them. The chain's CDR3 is CASSPKGSETQYF. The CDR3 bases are TGTGCCAGCAGTCCAAAGGGGTCCGAGACCCAGTACTTC.

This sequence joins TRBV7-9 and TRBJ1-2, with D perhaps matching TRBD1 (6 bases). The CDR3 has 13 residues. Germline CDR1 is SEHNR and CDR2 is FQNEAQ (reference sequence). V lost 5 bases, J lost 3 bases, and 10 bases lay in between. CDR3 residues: CASSPRTDYGYTF. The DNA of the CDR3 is TGTGCCAGCAGCCCCAGGACAGACTATGGCTACACCTTC.

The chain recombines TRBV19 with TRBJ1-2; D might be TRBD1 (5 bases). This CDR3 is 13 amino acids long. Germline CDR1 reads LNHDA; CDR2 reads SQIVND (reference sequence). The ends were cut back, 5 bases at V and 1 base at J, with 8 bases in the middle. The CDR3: CASSPDSNYGYTF. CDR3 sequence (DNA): TGTGCCAGTAGTCCCGACAGTAACTATGGCTACACCTTC.

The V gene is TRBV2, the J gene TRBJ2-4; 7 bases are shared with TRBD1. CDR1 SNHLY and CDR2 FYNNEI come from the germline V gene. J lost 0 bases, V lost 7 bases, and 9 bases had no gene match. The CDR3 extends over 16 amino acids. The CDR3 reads CASMGQRVLAKNIQYF. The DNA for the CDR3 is TGTGCCAGCATGGGACAGAGAGTGCTAGCCAAAAACATTCAGTACTTC.

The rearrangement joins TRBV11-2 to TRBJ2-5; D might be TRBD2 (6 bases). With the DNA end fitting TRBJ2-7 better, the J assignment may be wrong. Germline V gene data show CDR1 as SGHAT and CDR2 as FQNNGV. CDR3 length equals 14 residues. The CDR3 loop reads CASSLDGDFYEQYF. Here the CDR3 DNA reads TGTGCCAGCAGCTTAGATGGGGACTTCTACGAGCAGTACTTC.